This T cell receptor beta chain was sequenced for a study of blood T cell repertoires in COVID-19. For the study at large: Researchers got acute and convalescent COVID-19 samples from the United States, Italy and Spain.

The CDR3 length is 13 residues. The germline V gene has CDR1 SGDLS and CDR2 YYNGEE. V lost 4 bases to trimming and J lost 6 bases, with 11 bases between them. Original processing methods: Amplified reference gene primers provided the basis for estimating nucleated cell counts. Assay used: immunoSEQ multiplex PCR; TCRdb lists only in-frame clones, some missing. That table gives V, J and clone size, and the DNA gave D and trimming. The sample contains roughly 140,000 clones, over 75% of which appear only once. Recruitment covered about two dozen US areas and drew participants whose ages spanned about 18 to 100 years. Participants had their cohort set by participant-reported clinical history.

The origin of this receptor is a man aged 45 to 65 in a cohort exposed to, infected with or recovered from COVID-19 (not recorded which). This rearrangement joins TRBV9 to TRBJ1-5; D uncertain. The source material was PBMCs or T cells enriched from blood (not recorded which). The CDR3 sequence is CASSPQSGQPQHF. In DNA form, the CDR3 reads TGTGCCAGCAGCCCACAGTCCGGTCAGCCCCAGCATTTT.